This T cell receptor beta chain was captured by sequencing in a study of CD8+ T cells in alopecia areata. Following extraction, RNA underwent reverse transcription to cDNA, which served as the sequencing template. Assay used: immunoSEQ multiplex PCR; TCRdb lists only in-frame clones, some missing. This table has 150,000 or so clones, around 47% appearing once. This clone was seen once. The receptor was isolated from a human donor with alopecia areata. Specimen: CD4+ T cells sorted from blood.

The CDR3 reads CASSEAGTAYEQYF. In DNA, the CDR3 is TGTGCCAGCAGTGAAGCGGGGACAGCGTACGAGCAGTACTTC. The chain recombines TRBV2 with TRBJ2-7; 7 positions agree with TRBD1. The CDR3 totals 14 residues. The germline CDR1 and CDR2 sequences are SNHLY and FYNNEI. Trimming removed 0 bases from V and 4 bases from J; junction bases left unmatched: 3. Full variable domain (remainder filled in from reference TRBV2 and TRBJ2-7): EPEVTQTPSHQVTQMGQEVILRCVPISNHLYFYWYRQILGQKVEFLVSFYNNEISEKSEIFDDQFSVERPDGSNFTLKIRSTKLEDSAMYFCASSEAGTAYEQYFGPGTRLTVT.